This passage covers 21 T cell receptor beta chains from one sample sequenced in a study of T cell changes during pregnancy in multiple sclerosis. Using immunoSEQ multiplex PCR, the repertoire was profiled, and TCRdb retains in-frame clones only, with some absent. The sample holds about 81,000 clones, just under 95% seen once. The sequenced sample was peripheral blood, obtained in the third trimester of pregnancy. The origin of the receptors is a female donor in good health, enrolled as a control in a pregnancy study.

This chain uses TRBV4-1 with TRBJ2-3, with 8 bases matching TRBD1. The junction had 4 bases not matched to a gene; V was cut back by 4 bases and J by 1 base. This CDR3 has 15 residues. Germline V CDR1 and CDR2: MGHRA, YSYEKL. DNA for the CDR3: TGCGCCAGCAGCCGGACAGGGCTGGGCACAGATACGCAGTATTTT. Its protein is CASSRTGLGTDTQYF.

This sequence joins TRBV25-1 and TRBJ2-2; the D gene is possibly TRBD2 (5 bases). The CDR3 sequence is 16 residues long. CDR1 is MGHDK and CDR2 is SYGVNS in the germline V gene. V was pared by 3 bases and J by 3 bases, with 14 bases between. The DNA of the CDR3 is TGTGCCAGCAGTGACCCACGGACTCCTCACACCGGGGAGCTGTTTTTT. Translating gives CASSDPRTPHTGELFF. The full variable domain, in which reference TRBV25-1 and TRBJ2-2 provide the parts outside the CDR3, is EADIYQTPRYLVIGTGKKITLECSQTMGHDKMYWYQQDPGMELHLIHYSYGVNSTEKGDLSSESTVSRIRTEHFPLTLESARPSHTSQYLCASSDPRTPHTGELFFGEGSRLTVL.

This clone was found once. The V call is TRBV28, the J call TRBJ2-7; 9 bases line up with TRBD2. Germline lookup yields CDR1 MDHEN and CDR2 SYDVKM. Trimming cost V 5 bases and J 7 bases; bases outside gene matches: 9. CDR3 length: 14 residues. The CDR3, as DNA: TGTGCCAGCAGTCCCTCGGCGGGAGGGTCTGAGCAGTACTTC. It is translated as CASSPSAGGSEQYF.

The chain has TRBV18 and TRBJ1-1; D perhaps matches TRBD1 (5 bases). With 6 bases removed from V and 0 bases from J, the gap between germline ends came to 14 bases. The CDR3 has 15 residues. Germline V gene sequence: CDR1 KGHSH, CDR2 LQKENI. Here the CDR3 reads CASSLAGKLNTEAFF. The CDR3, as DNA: TGTGCCAGCTCCCTGGCAGGGAAATTGAACACTGAAGCTTTCTTT.

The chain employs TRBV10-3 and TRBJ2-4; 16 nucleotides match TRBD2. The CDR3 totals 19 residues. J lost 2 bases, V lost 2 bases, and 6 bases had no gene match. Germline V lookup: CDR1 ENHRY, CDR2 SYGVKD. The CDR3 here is CAISEQGLAGGPTKNIQYF. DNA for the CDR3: TGTGCCATCAGTGAGCAGGGACTAGCGGGAGGGCCTACCAAAAACATTCAGTACTTC.

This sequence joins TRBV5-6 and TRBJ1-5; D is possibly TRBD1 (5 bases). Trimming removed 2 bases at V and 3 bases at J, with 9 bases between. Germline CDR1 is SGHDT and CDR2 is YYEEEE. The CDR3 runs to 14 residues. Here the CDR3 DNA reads TGTGCCAGCAGCTTTGGAGGGGCCAATCAGCCCCAGCATTTT. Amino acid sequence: CASSFGGANQPQHF.

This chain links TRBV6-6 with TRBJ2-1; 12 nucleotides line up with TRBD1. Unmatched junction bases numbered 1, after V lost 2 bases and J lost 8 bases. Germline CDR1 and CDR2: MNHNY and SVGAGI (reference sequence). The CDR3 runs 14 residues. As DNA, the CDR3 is TGTGCCAGCAGTTACGGGACAGGGGGCGATGAGCAGTTCTTC. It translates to CASSYGTGGDEQFF.

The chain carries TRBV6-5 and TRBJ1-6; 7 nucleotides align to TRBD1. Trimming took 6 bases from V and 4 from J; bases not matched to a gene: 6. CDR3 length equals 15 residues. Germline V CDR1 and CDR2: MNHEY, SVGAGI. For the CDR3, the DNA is TGTGCCAGCAGCCACCGGGACAGATATAATTCACCCCTCCACTTT. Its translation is CASSHRDRYNSPLHF.

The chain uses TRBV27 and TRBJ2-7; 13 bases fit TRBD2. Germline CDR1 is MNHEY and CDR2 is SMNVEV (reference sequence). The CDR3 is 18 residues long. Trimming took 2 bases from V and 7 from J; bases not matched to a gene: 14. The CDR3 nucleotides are TGTGCCAGCAGTTTACTCCTTACCACTAGCGGGAGGGCCCCAGAGCAGTACTTC. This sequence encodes CASSLLLTTSGRAPEQYF.

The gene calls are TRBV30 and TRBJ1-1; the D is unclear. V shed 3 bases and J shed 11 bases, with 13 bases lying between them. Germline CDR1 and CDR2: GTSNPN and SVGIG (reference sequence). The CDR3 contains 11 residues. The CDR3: CAWSAQAGAFF. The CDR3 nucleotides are TGTGCCTGGAGCGCCCAGGCGGGGGCTTTCTTT.

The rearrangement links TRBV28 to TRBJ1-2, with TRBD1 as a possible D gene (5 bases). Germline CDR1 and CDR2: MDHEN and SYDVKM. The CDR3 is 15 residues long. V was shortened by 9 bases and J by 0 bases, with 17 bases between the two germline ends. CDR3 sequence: CASMVRGTANYGYTF. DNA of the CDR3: TGTGCCAGTATGGTACGGGGGACGGCTAACTATGGCTACACCTTC.

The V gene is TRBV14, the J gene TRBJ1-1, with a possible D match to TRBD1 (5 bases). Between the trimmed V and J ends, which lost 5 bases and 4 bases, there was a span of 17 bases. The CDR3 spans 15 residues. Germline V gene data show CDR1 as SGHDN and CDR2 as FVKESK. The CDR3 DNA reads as TGTGCCAGCAGCAATATAATGGTCGGGGGCACTGAAGCTTTCTTT. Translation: CASSNIMVGGTEAFF.

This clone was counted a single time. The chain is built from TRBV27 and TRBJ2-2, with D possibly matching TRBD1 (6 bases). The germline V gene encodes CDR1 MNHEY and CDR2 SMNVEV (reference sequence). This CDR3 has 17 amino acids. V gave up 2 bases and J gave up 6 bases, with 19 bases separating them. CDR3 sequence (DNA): TGTGCCAGCAGTTTACGGCCGGGACATGGGCATGCCGGGGAGCTGTTTTTT. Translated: CASSLRPGHGHAGELFF.

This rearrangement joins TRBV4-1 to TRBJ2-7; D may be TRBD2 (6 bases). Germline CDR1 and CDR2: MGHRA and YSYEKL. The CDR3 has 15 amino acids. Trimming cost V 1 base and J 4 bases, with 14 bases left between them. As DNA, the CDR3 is TGCGCCAGCAGCCAAGTGAGGGACTCGAGGTACGAGCAGTACTTC. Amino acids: CASSQVRDSRYEQYF.

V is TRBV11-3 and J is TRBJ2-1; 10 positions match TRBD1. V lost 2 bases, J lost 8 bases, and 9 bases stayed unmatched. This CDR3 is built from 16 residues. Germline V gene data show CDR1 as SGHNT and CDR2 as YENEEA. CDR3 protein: CASSLLKGQGLDEQFF. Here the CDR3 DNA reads TGTGCCAGCAGCTTATTGAAGGGACAGGGGTTGGATGAGCAGTTCTTC.

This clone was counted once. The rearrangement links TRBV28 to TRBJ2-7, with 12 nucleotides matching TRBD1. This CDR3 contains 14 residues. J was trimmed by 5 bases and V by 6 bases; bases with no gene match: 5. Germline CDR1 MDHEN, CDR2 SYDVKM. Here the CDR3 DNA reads TGTGCCAGCAGCGGGACAGGGGGCGTCGACGAGCAGTACTTC. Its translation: CASSGTGGVDEQYF.

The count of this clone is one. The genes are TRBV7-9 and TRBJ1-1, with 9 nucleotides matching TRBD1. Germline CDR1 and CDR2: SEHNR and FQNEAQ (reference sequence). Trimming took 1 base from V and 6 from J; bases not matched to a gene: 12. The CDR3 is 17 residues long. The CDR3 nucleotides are TGTGCCAGCAGCTTAGTTCGGGACAGGGCCCCCAGGGCTGAAGCTTTCTTT. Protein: CASSLVRDRAPRAEAFF. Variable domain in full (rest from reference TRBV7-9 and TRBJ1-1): DTGVSQNPRHKITKRGQNVTFRCDPISEHNRLYWYRQTLGQGPEFLTYFQNEAQLEKSRLLSDRFSAERPKGSFSTLEIQRTEQGDSAMYLCASSLVRDRAPRAEAFFGQGTRLTVV.

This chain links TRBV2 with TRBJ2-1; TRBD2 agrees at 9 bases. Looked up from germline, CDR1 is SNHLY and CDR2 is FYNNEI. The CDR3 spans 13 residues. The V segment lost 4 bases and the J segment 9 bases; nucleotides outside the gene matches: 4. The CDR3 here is CASSALAGREQFF. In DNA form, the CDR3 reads TGTGCCAGCAGTGCACTAGCGGGTCGTGAGCAGTTCTTC.

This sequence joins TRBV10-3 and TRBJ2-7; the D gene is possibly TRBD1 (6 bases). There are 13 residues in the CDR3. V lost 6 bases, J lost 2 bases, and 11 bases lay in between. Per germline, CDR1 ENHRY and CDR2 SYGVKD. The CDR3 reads CAIRSGVPYEQYF. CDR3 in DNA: TGTGCCATCAGGTCAGGGGTGCCCTACGAGCAGTACTTC.

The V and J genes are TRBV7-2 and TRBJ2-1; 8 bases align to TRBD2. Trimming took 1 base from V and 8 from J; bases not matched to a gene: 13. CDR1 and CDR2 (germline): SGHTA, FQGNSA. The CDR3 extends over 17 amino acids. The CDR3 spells CASSLGPYSGKGHEQFF. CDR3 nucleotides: TGTGCCAGCAGCTTAGGGCCTTATAGCGGGAAGGGGCATGAGCAGTTCTTC.

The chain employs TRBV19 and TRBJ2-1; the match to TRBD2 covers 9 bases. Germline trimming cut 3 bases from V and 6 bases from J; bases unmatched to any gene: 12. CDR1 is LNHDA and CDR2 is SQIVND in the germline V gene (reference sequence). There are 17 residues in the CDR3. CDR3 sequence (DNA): TGTGCCAGTAGTATCTCACTAGCGGGCGCTCTCGGCAATGAGCAGTTCTTC. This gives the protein CASSISLAGALGNEQFF.